Listed below are T cell receptor beta chains from one sample, sequenced in a study of T cell responses to AZD1222 COVID-19 vaccine. The data were produced by immunoSEQ multiplex PCR, yet TCRdb's version contains in-frame clones alone and is incomplete. This sample carries some 200,000 clones, around 94% of them seen once, and the ten largest clones take 3.5% to 4%. Sequencing was performed on peripheral blood, taken 28 days after the second dose of the MenACWY control vaccine. The source is an adult who received the MenACWY meningococcal vaccine as a control. CDR3s include the opening cysteine and the closing phenylalanine or tryptophan. A D gene is named only where the DNA matches it firmly. Rows give clone size only sometimes, using once, few, many, or a class for an expanded clone.

d_gene: TRBD2
j_gene: TRBJ2-7
abundance: NA
v_gene: TRBV11-2
CDR3nt: TGTGCCAGCAGCTCAGGGAGGGGACCCTACGAGCAGTACTTC
CDR3aa: CASSSGRGPYEQYF

d_gene: TRBD2
j_gene: TRBJ2-3
abundance: NA
v_gene: TRBV7-8
CDR3nt: TGTGCCAGCAGCATAGAGCGGGAGGGGGGGAGTACGCAGTATTTT
CDR3aa: CASSIEREGGSTQYF

d_gene: TRBD1
j_gene: TRBJ2-1
abundance: NA
v_gene: TRBV9
CDR3nt: TGTGCCAGCAGCGTGGGACAGGGGGCCTACAATGAGCAGTTCTTC
CDR3aa: CASSVGQGAYNEQFF

d_gene: TRBD1
j_gene: TRBJ1-2
abundance: NA
v_gene: TRBV29-1
CDR3nt: TGCAGCGTCGGGACAGTCTATGGCTACACCTTC
CDR3aa: CSVGTVYGYTF

d_gene: TRBD2
j_gene: TRBJ2-3
abundance: NA
v_gene: TRBV11-2
CDR3nt: TGTGCCAGCAGCTCCCCTAGCGGGAGGCCGACGCAGTATTTT
CDR3aa: CASSSPSGRPTQYF

d_gene: TRBD1
j_gene: TRBJ1-1
abundance: NA
v_gene: TRBV15
CDR3nt: TGTGCCACCAGCGGCAACAGACAGGGGGGCACTGAAGCTTTCTTT
CDR3aa: CATSGNRQGGTEAFF

d_gene: NA
j_gene: TRBJ2-7
abundance: NA
v_gene: TRBV30
CDR3nt: TGTGCCTGGAATCTGGGGGGCGCCTACGAGCAGTACTTC
CDR3aa: CAWNLGGAYEQYF

d_gene: TRBD2
j_gene: TRBJ2-6
abundance: few
v_gene: TRBV11-2
CDR3nt: TGTGCCAGCAGCTTACCGGCGGGAGGGCTCTCTGGGGCCAACGTCCTGACTTTC
CDR3aa: CASSLPAGGLSGANVLTF

d_gene: NA
j_gene: TRBJ1-2
abundance: NA
v_gene: TRBV24-1
CDR3nt: TGTGCCACCAGTGATCTCAACGACCGGCATGGCTACACCTTC
CDR3aa: CATSDLNDRHGYTF

d_gene: NA
j_gene: TRBJ1-5
abundance: NA
v_gene: TRBV10-3
CDR3nt: TGTGCCATCAGTGGAGGGTGGGAGCAGCCCCAGCATTTT
CDR3aa: CAISGGWEQPQHF

d_gene: NA
j_gene: TRBJ1-1
abundance: NA
v_gene: TRBV29-1
CDR3nt: TGCAGCGCCTCCAGATCGGACACTGAAGCTTTCTTT
CDR3aa: CSASRSDTEAFF

d_gene: TRBD1
j_gene: TRBJ1-5
abundance: NA
v_gene: TRBV11-1
CDR3nt: TGTGCCAGCAGTTCAGACAGGGCGGGAGGGCCCCAGCATTTT
CDR3aa: CASSSDRAGGPQHF

d_gene: NA
j_gene: TRBJ2-7
abundance: NA
v_gene: TRBV7-2
CDR3nt: TGTGCCAGCAGCACATACGGGACCTACGAGCAGTACTTC
CDR3aa: CASSTYGTYEQYF